The source of this T cell receptor (beta chain) is a study of blood T cells in healthy people across ages. Study-wide background: Template switching captured about one barcoded beta molecule per two T cells.

Study-wide points: Versus aged donors, long-lived donors had higher diversity and more naive CD4+ cells. Age advanced and TCR beta diversity per million T cells fell, roughly linearly.

Comment on this clonotype: Antigen specificity is unknown.

The authors ran a second PCR of about 6 to 12 cycles using a sample-barcoded 5' primer and a J-beta primer mix. Each CDR3 protein gets one entry after TCRdb re-called the 5' RACE reads with MiXCR. This repertoire shows under 1 million distinct CDR3 sequences, 40% to 50% found once; its top ten account for approximately 19%. Germline values: CDR1 LGHDT, CDR2 YNNKEL (reference sequence). The length of the CDR3 is 16 residues. Trimming shortened V by 0 bases and J by 4 bases, and 15 bases separated the two germline ends. Sequencing was done on a sample of blood. The sequence derives from a man aged 60-69 years in good health. The genes are TRBV3-1 and TRBJ1-2; the D gene is possibly TRBD1 (5 bases). The CDR3 region is CASSQDPDGRGYGYTF. The DNA for the CDR3 is TGTGCCAGCAGCCAAGACCCCGATGGGAGGGGCTATGGCTACACCTTC. The full variable domain, rest sourced from reference TRBV3-1 and TRBJ1-2, is DTAVSQTPKYLVTQMGNDKSIKCEQNLGHDTMYWYKQDSKKFLKIMFSYNNKELIINETVPNRFSPKSPDKAHLNLHINSLELGDSAVYFCASSQDPDGRGYGYTFGSGTRLTVV.